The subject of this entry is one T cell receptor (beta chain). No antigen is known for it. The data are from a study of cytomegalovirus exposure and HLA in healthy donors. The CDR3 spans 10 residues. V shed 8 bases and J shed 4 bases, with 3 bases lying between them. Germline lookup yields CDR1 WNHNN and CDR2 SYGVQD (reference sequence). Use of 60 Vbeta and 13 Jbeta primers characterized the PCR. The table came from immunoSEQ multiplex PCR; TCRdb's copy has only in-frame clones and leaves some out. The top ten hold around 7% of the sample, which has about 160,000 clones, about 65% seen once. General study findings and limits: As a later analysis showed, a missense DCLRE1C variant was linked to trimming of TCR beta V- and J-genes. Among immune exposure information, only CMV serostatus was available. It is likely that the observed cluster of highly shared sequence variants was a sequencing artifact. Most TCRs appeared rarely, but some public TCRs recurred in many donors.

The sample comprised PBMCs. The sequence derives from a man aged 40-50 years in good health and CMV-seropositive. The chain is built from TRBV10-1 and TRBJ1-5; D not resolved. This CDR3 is CASPNQPQHF. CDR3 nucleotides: TGCGCCAGCCCGAATCAGCCCCAGCATTTT.